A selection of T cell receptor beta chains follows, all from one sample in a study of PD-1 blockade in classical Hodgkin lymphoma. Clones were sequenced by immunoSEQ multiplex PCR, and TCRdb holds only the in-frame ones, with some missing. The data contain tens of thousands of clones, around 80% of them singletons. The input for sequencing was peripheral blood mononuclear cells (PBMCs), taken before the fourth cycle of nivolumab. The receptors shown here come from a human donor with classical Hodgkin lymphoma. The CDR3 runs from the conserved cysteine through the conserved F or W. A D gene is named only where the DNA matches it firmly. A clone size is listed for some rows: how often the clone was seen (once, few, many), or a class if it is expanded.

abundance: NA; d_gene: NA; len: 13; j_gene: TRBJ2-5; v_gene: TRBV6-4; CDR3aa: CASIGRSVETQYF; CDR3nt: TGTGCCAGCATAGGCAGGTCGGTGGAGACCCAGTACTTC
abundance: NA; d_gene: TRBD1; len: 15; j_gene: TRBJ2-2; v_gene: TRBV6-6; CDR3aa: CASSRTGANTGELFF; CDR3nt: TGTGCCAGCAGTCGTACAGGGGCCAACACCGGGGAGCTGTTTTTT
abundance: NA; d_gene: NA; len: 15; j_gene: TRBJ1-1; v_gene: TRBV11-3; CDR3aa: CASSPSQGKNTEAFF; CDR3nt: TGTGCCAGCAGCCCCTCCCAGGGTAAGAACACTGAAGCTTTCTTT
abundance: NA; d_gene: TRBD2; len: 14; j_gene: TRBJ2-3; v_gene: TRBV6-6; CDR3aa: CASSSTTSGRLTAF; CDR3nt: TGTGCCAGCAGTTCCACGACTAGCGGGAGGTTGACGGCTTTT
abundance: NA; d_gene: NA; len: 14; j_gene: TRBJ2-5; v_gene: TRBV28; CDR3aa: CASSSGARQETQYF; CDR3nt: TGTGCCAGCAGTTCGGGAGCCCGTCAGGAGACCCAGTACTTC
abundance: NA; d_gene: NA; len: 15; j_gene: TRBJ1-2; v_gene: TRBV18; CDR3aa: CASSPPASSPGGYTF; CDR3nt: TGTGCCAGCTCACCACCCGCCTCGAGTCCTGGTGGCTACACCTTC
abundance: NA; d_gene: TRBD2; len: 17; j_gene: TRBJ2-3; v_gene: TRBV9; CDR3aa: CASSERLAGGLADTQYF; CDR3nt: TGTGCCAGCAGCGAGAGACTAGCGGGGGGGCTCGCAGATACGCAGTATTTT
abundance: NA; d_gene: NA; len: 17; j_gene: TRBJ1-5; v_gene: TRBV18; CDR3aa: CASSQRQASLSNQPQHF; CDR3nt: TGTGCCAGCTCACAACGACAGGCCTCCCTTAGCAATCAGCCCCAGCATTTT
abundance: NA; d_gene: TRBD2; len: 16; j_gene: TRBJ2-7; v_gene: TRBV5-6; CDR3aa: CASSFGVGLGSYEQYF; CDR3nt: TGTGCCAGCAGCTTCGGGGTTGGACTAGGATCCTACGAGCAGTACTTC
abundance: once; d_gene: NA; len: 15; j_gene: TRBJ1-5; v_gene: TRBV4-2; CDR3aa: CASSPGRGRNQPQHF; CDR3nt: TGTGCCAGCAGCCCCGGGCGGGGGCGCAATCAGCCCCAGCATTTT
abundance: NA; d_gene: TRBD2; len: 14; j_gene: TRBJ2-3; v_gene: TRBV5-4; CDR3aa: CASSVGGSTDTQYF; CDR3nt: TGTGCCAGCAGCGTGGGGGGGAGCACAGATACGCAGTATTTT
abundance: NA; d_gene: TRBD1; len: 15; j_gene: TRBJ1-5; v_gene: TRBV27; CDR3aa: CASRGQGAAYQAQHF; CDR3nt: TGTGCCAGCAGGGGACAGGGGGCGGCTTATCAGGCCCAGCATTTT
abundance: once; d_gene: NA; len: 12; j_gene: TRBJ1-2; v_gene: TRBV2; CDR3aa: CASIREESGYTF; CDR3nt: TGTGCCAGCATCCGGGAGGAGAGTGGCTACACCTTC
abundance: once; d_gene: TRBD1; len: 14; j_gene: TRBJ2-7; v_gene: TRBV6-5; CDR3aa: CASKPGQGSYEQYF; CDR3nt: TGTGCCAGCAAACCGGGACAGGGCTCCTACGAGCAGTACTTC
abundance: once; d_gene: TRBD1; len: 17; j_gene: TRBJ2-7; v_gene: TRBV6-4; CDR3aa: CASRANQQGASSYEQYF; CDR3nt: TGTGCCAGCAGGGCCAACCAACAGGGGGCCAGCTCCTACGAGCAGTACTTC
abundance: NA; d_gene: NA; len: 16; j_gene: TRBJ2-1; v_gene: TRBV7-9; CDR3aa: CASSLVVRLEYNEQFF; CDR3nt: TGTGCCAGCAGCTTAGTGGTCAGATTAGAATACAATGAGCAGTTCTTC
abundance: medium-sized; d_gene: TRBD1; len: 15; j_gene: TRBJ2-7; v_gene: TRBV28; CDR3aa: CASSTGTDETYEQYF; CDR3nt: TGTGCCAGCAGTACGGGGACAGACGAAACCTACGAGCAGTACTTC
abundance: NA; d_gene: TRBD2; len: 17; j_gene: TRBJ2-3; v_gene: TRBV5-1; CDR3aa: CASSSTLAGALTDTQYF; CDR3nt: TGCGCCAGCAGCTCAACACTAGCGGGGGCCCTCACAGATACGCAGTATTTT
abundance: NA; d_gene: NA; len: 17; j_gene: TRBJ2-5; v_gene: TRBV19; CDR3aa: CASTPSLLAGSRETQYF; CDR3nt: TGTGCCAGTACCCCCTCCCTACTGGCGGGGAGCAGGGAGACCCAGTACTTC